Below, 2 T cell receptor beta chains from the same sample are listed, as sequenced in a study of neoadjuvant nivolumab and ipilimumab in lung cancer. Assay: immunoSEQ multiplex PCR; the TCRdb copy retains only in-frame clones and omits some. Of tens of thousands of clones in the sample, about 85% were seen once. Sequencing was performed on peripheral blood, taken before neoadjuvant nivolumab, alone or with ipilimumab. All receptors come from an adult with non-small cell lung cancer.

This chain joins TRBV9 and TRBJ2-3; possible D gene TRBD2, 6 bases. The V end was cut by 2 bases, the J end by 5 bases, with 15 bases between. The CDR3 runs 15 residues. CDR1 and CDR2 from the germline V gene are SGDLS and YYNGEE. CDR3 DNA sequence: TGTGCCAGCAGCGTTACTAGCAGCTCCGGAGATACGCAGTATTTT. Its translation is CASSVTSSSGDTQYF.

The chain carries TRBV7-3 and TRBJ1-6, with D uncertain. The CDR3 runs to 12 residues. V gave up 5 bases and J gave up 10 bases, with 9 bases separating them. Germline V lookup: CDR1 SGHTA, CDR2 FQGTGA. CDR3 loop: CASSTGESPLHF. The CDR3 DNA sequence: TGTGCCAGCAGCACCGGGGAATCACCCCTCCACTTT.